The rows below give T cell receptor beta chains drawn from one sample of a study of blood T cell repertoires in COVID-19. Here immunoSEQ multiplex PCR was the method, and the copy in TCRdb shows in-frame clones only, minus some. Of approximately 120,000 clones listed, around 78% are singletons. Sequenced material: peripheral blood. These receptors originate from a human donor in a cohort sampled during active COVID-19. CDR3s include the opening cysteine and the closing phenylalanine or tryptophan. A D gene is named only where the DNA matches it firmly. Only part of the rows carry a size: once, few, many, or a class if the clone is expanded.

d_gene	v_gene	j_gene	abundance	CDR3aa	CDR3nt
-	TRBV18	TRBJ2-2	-	CASSPTTNTGELFF	TGTGCCAGCTCACCGACAACTAACACCGGGGAGCTGTTTTTT
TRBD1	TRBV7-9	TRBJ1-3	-	CASSLSGDRAHTIYF	TGTGCCAGCAGCTTATCTGGGGACAGGGCTCACACCATATATTTT
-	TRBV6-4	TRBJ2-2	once	CASSDSQGYTGELFF	TGTGCCAGCAGTGACTCGCAGGGATATACCGGGGAGCTGTTTTTT
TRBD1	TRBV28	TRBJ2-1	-	CASPPPGTGLHEQFF	TGTGCCAGCCCGCCCCCAGGGACAGGGCTACATGAGCAGTTCTTC
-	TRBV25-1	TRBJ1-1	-	CASSDSGRRGEAFF	TGTGCCAGCAGTGACTCGGGCCGCCGAGGGGAAGCTTTCTTT
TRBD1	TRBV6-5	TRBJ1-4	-	CASSYGGDSDPGKLFF	TGTGCCAGCAGTTATGGCGGGGACAGCGACCCCGGGAAACTGTTTTTT
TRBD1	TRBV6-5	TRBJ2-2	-	CASSRQGRNTGELFF	TGTGCCAGCTCCCGACAGGGACGAAACACCGGGGAGCTGTTTTTT
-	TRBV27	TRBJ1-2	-	CASSSLADSSGYTF	TGTGCCAGCAGTTCTCTGGCCGACAGTTCCGGCTACACCTTC
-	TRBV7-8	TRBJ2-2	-	CASSQLRRTGELFF	TGTGCCAGCAGCCAGCTTCGGAGAACCGGGGAGCTGTTTTTT
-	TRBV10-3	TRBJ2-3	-	CAISEGRVADTQYF	TGTGCCATCAGTGAGGGCAGGGTGGCAGATACGCAGTATTTT
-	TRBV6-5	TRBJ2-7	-	CASRNDIVHEQYF	TGTGCCAGCCGGAACGACATTGTCCACGAGCAGTACTTC
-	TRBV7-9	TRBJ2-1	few	CASSPYNGGSSYNEQFF	TGTGCCAGCAGCCCCTACAACGGGGGAAGCTCCTACAATGAGCAGTTCTTC
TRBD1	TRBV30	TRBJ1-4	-	CAWSGGQYNEKLFF	TGTGCCTGGAGTGGGGGACAGTATAATGAAAAACTGTTTTTT
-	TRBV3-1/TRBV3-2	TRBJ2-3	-	CASSTTGTGADTQYF	TGTGCCAGCAGCACGACAGGGACTGGCGCAGATACGCAGTATTTT
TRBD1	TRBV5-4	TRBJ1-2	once	CASSGRQGVYGYTF	TGTGCCAGCAGTGGGAGGCAGGGGGTCTATGGCTACACCTTC
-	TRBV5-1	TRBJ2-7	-	CASSLYRNYEQYF	TGCGCCAGCAGCTTATACAGAAACTACGAGCAGTACTTC
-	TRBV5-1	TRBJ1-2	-	CASSLAVQGYYGYTF	TGCGCCAGCAGCTTGGCTGTCCAGGGATACTATGGCTACACCTTC
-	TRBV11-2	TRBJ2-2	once	CASSIQGNTGELFF	TGTGCCAGCAGTATACAGGGGAACACCGGGGAGCTGTTTTTT
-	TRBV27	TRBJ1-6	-	CAIGRGSNSPLHF	TGTGCCATAGGACGGGGGAGTAATTCACCCCTCCACTTT
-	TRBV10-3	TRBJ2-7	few	CAISGQGYEQYF	TGTGCCATCAGTGGGCAGGGCTACGAGCAGTACTTC
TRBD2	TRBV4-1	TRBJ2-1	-	CASSQSGGTFYNEQFF	TGCGCCAGCAGCCAGAGCGGGGGGACCTTCTACAATGAGCAGTTCTTC
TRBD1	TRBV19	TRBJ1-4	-	CASSTTGTAGLEKLFF	TGTGCCAGTAGTACTACCGGGACAGCCGGTTTAGAAAAACTGTTTTTT
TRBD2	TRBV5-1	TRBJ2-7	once	CASSWRGDHSYEQYF	TGCGCCAGCAGCTGGCGGGGGGATCATTCCTACGAGCAGTACTTC
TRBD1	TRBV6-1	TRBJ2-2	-	CASSEETGYTGELFF	TGTGCCAGCAGTGAAGAGACAGGGTACACCGGGGAGCTGTTTTTT
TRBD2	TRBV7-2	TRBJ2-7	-	CASSRQAGESYEQYF	TGTGCCAGCAGCCGGCAGGCGGGGGAATCCTACGAGCAGTACTTC
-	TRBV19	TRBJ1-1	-	CASSTRRANTEAFF	TGTGCCAGTAGTACTCGGAGGGCGAACACTGAAGCTTTCTTT
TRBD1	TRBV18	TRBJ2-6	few	CASSPRQGATSGANVLTF	TGTGCCAGCTCACCACGGCAGGGGGCAACCTCTGGGGCCAACGTCCTGACTTTC
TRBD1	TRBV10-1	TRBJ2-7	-	CASSSFTGTATPGEQYF	TGCGCCAGCAGTTCATTTACCGGGACAGCTACTCCGGGGGAGCAGTACTTC
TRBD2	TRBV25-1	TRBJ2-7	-	CASSELAGGAYEQYF	TGTGCCAGCAGTGAATTGGCGGGAGGGGCATACGAGCAGTACTTC
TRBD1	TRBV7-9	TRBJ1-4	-	CASSPRDRIEKLFF	TGTGCCAGCAGCCCGCGGGACAGGATTGAAAAACTGTTTTTT
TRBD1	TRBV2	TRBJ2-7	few	CASMGQVVHEQYF	TGTGCCAGCATGGGACAGGTGGTCCACGAGCAGTACTTC
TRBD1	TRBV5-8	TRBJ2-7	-	CASQGLGQGLYEQYF	TGTGCCAGCCAAGGCCTAGGACAGGGCCTCTACGAGCAGTACTTC
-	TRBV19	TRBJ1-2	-	CASSIGQAVGYTF	TGTGCCAGTAGTATAGGACAGGCGGTTGGCTACACCTTC
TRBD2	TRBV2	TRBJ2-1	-	CASSPTSGGNNEQFF	TGTGCCAGCAGTCCGACTAGCGGGGGCAACAATGAGCAGTTCTTC
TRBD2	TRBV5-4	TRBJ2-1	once	CASSLAFEREGVGSYNEQFF	TGTGCCAGCAGCTTGGCCTTCGAGCGGGAAGGGGTCGGCTCCTACAATGAGCAGTTCTTC
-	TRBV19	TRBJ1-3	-	CASSLPFVSGNTIYF	TGTGCCAGTAGTCTCCCGTTCGTCTCTGGAAACACCATATATTTT
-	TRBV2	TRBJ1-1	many	CASSEIPEDTEAFF	TGTGCCAGCAGTGAAATTCCGGAGGACACTGAAGCTTTCTTT
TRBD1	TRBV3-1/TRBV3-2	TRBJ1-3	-	CASTLGTGTGNTIYF	TGTGCCAGCACCTTGGGGACAGGGACTGGAAACACCATATATTTT
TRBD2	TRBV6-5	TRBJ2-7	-	CASSYTTSGGNEQYF	TGTGCCAGCAGTTACACGACTAGCGGGGGGAACGAGCAGTACTTC
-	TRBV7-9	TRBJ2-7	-	CASSPQQLSYEQYF	TGTGCCAGCAGCCCACAGCAGCTCTCCTACGAGCAGTACTTC
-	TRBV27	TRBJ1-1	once	CASSPGPGESTEAFF	TGTGCCAGCAGTCCAGGACCAGGGGAGAGCACTGAAGCTTTCTTT
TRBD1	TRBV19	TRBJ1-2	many	CASSKITGGKNYGYTF	TGTGCCAGTAGTAAAATCACAGGGGGCAAGAACTATGGCTACACCTTC
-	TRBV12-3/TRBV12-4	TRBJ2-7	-	CASSPGFPYEQYF	TGTGCCAGCAGTCCCGGGTTTCCCTACGAGCAGTACTTC
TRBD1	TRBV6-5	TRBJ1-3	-	CASSYRTGTGNTIYF	TGTGCCAGCAGTTACCGGACAGGGACAGGAAACACCATATATTTT
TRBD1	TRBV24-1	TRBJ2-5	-	CATSDPRTGHQETQYF	TGTGCCACCAGTGATCCTCGGACAGGACATCAAGAGACCCAGTACTTC
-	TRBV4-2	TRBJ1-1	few	CASSQDAGMNTEAFF	TGTGCCAGCAGCCAAGATGCAGGAATGAACACTGAAGCTTTCTTT
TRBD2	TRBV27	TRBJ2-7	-	CASSLAGALTSYEQYF	TGTGCCAGCAGCTTAGCGGGGGCTCTTACATCCTACGAGCAGTACTTC
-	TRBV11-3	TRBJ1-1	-	CASSLVGGQTEAFF	TGTGCCAGCAGCCTAGTGGGTGGACAGACTGAAGCTTTCTTT
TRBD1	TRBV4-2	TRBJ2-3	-	CASSQETGVSFTDTQYF	TGTGCCAGCAGCCAAGAAACAGGGGTTTCGTTCACAGATACGCAGTATTTT
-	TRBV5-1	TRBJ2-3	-	CASSLGLLSDTQYF	TGCGCCAGCAGCTTGGGTCTACTCTCAGATACGCAGTATTTT
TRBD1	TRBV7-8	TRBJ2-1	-	CASSRDRSVNEQFF	TGTGCCAGCAGCCGGGACAGAAGCGTCAATGAGCAGTTCTTC
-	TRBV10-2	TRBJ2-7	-	CASNSRTEGREQYF	TGCGCCAGCAACTCCCGGACAGAGGGTAGGGAGCAGTACTTC
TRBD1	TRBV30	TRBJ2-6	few	CAWVSRDSLFTGANVLTF	TGTGCCTGGGTCTCGAGGGACAGCCTCTTTACTGGGGCCAACGTCCTGACTTTC